This T cell receptor beta chain was recorded in a study of T cells in Graves' hyperthyroidism and ophthalmopathy. Study observations and caveats: Most thyroid clonotypes expanded above 0.001 appeared in blood too. Ophthalmopathy was predicted by the model a median of roughly 6.6 months ahead of onset.

Amplification of TCR beta CDR3 regions was performed using RNA transcripts as template. The TCR CDR3 first-round RT-PCR relied on the HTBI primer set. TCRdb reanalysed the multiplex PCR reads using MiXCR and keeps one entry per CDR3 protein. The profile shows around 340,000 distinct CDR3 sequences, 18% of them singletons. The CDR3 contains 15 residues. Between the trimmed V and J ends, which lost 5 bases and 5 bases, there was a span of 18 bases. CDR1 MGHRA and CDR2 YSYEKL come from the germline V gene. About this clonotype itself: Its target is unknown.

The sequenced material came from blood. The clonotype was recovered from a woman in her fifties or sixties with Graves' hyperthyroidism. The chain is built from TRBV4-1 and TRBJ2-5, with a tentative D call TRBD1 (6 bases). The CDR3 here is CASSAPIRGGETQYF. The CDR3 DNA reads TGCGCCAGCAGCGCCCCGATCAGGGGTGGGGAGACCCAGTACTTC.